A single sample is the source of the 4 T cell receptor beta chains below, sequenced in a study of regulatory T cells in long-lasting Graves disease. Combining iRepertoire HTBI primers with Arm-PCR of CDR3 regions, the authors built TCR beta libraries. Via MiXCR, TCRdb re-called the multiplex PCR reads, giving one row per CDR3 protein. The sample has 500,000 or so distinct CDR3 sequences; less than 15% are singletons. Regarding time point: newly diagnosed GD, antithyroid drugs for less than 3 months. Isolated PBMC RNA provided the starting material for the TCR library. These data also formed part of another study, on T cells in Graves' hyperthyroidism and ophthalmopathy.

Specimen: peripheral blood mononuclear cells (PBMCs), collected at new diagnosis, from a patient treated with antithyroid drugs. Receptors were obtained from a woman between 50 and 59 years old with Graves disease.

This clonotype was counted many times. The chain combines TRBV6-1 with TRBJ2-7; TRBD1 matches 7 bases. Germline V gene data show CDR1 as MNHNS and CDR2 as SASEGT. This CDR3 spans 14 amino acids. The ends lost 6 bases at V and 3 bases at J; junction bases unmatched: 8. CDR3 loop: CASRTGTWLYEQYF. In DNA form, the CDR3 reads TGTGCCAGCAGGACAGGGACCTGGCTCTACGAGCAGTACTTC.

The CDR3 DNA reads as TGTGCCAGCAGCACAGGGGCTCGGAAGGGCACCATATATTTT. Amino acids: CASSTGARKGTIYF. This rearrangement joins TRBV28 to TRBJ1-3; 7 bases are a match to TRBD1. CDR3 length equals 14 residues. The germline CDR1 and CDR2 sequences are MDHEN and SYDVKM. J was trimmed by 9 bases and V by 6 bases; bases with no gene match: 11.

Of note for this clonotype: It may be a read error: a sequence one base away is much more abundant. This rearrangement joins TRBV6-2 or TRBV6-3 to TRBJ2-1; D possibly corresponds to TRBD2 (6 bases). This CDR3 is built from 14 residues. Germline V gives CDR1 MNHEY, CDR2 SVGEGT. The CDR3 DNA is TGTACCAGCGGGTGGGGAGAATCCTACAATGAGCAGTTCTTC. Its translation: CTSGWGESYNEQFF.

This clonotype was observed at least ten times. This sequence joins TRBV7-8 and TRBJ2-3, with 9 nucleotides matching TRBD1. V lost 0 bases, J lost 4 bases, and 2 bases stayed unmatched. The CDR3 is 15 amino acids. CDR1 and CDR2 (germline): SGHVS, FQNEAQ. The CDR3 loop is CASSLAWTGADTQYF. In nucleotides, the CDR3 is TGTGCCAGCAGCTTAGCGTGGACAGGGGCAGATACGCAGTATTTT.